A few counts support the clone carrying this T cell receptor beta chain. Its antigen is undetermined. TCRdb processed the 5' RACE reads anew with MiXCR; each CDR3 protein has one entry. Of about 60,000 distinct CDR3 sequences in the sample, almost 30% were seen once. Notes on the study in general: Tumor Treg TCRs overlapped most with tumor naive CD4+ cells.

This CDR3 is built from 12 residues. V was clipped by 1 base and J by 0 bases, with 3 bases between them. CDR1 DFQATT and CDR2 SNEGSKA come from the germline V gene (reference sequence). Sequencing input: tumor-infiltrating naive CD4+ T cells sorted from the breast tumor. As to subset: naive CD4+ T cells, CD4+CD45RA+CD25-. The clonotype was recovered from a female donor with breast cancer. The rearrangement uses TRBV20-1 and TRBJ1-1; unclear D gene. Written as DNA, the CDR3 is TGCAGTGCTAGAGTGGTGAACACTGAAGCTTTCTTT. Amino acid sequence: CSARVVNTEAFF.